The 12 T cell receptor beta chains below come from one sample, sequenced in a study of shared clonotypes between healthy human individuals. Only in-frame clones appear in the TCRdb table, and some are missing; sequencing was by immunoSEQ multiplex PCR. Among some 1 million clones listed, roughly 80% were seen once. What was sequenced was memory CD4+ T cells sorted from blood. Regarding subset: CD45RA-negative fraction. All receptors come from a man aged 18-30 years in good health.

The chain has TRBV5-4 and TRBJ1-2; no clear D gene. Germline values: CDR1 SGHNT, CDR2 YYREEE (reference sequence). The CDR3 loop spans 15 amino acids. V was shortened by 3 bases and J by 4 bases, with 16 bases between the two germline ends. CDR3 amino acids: CASSSIVETFYGYTF. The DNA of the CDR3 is TGTGCCAGCAGCTCAATAGTGGAGACTTTCTATGGCTACACCTTC.

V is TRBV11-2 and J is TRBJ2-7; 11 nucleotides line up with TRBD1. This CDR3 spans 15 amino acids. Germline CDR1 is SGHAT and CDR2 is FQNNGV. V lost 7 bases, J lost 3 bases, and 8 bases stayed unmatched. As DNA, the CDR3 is TGTGCCAGCAAAAACCTCGGGACAGGGGGCTACGAGCAGTACTTC. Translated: CASKNLGTGGYEQYF.

CDR3: CASSQDGGLAGVTEQYF. CDR3 DNA sequence: TGCGCCAGCAGCCAAGACGGCGGACTAGCGGGAGTTACCGAGCAGTACTTC. V is TRBV4-3 and J is TRBJ2-7, with TRBD2 matching 13 bases. This CDR3 comprises 17 residues. V gave up 0 bases and J gave up 6 bases; unmatched junction bases: 8. Germline lookup yields CDR1 LGHNA and CDR2 YSLEER.

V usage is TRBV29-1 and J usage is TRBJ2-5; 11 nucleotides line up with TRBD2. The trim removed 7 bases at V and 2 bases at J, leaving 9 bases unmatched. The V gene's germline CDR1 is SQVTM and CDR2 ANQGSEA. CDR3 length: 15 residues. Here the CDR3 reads CSASGTSGPQETQYF. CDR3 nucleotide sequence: TGCAGCGCTTCCGGGACTAGCGGACCGCAAGAGACCCAGTACTTC. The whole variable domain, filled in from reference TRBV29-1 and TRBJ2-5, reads SAVISQKPSRDICQRGTSLTIQCQVDSQVTMMFWYRQQPGQSLTLIATANQGSEATYESGFVIDKFPISRPNLTFSTLTVSNMSPEDSSIYLCSASGTSGPQETQYFGPGTRLLVL.

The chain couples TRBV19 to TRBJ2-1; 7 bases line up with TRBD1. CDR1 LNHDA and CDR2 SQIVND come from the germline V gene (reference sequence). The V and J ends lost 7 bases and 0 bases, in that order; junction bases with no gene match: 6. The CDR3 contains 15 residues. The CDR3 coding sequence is TGTGCCAGTACCGTACAGGGGAGCTCCTACAATGAGCAGTTCTTC. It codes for CASTVQGSSYNEQFF.

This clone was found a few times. The CDR3 sequence is CASSAAGVRELFF. The CDR3 bases are TGCGCCAGCAGCGCTGCGGGGGTACGGGAGCTGTTTTTT. The chain couples TRBV10-1 to TRBJ2-2; TRBD2 matches at 7 bases. CDR3 length: 13 amino acids. Germline V gene data show CDR1 as WNHNN and CDR2 as SYGVQD (reference sequence). V lost 6 bases to trimming and J lost 9 bases; unmatched junction nucleotides: 7.

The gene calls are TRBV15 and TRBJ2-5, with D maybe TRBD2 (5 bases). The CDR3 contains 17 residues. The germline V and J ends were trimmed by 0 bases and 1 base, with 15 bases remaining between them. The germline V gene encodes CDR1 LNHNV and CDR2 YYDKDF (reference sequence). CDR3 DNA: TGTGCCACCAGCAGAGATCGTCTGGGCGGGCTCCAAGAGACCCAGTACTTC. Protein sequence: CATSRDRLGGLQETQYF.

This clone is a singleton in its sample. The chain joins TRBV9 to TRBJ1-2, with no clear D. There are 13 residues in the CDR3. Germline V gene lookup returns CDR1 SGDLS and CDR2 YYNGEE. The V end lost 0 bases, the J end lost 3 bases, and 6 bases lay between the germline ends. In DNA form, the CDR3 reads TGTGCCAGCAGCGTAGATACAGACTATGGCTACACCTTC. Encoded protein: CASSVDTDYGYTF.

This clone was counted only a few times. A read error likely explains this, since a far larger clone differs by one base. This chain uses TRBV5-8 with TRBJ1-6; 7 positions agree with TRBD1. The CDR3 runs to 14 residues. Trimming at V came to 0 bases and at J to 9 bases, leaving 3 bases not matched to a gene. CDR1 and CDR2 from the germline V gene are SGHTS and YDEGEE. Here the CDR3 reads CASSLERGRSPLHF. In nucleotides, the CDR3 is TGTGCCAGCAGCTTGGAGAGGGGGCGTTCACCCCTCCACTTT.

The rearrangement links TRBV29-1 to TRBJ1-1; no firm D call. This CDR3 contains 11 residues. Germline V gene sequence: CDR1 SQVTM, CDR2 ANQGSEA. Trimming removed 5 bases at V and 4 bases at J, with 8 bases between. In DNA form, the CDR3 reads TGCAGCGTTCATGGCGGCACTGAAGCTTTCTTT. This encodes CSVHGGTEAFF.

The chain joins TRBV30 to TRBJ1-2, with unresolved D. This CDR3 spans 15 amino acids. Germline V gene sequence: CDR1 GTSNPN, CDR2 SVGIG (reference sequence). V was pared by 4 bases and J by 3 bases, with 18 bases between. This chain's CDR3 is CAWTPDRVTYYGYTF. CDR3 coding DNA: TGTGCCTGGACCCCGGACCGGGTTACCTACTATGGCTACACCTTC.

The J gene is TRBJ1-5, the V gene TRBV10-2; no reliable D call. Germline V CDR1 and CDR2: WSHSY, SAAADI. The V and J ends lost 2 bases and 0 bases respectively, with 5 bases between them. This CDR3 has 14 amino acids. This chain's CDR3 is CASSEVNSNQPQHF. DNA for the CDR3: TGCGCCAGCAGTGAGGTTAATAGCAATCAGCCCCAGCATTTT.